The present TCR beta chain was sequenced within a study of T cells in Graves' hyperthyroidism and ophthalmopathy. Study-level background: Sampling of peripheral blood happened at initial diagnosis, prior to any treatment. Study-level findings and limits: It was a median roughly six months before onset that the model predicted ophthalmopathy.

Using RNA transcripts as the source, TCR beta CDR3 regions were amplified. The HTBI primer set drove a first-round RT-PCR of the TCR CDR3. MiXCR was run by TCRdb on the multiplex PCR reads, yielding one entry per CDR3 protein. There are under 350,000 distinct CDR3 sequences in the sample; around 13% occur only once, and around 32% lies in the top ten. Note on this clonotype: Its target is unknown.

CDR1 is MNHNS and CDR2 is SASEGT in the germline V gene. The CDR3 is 14 amino acids. V gave up 2 bases and J gave up 5 bases; unmatched junction bases: 3. Exclusion of patients followed from uncontrolled infection, other autoimmune disease, pregnancy or lactation. This TCR was sampled from a woman in her thirties or forties with Graves' ophthalmopathy. Sequenced input: blood. This chain links TRBV6-1 with TRBJ1-1, with 9 positions matching TRBD1. CDR3 loop: CASSEWDRETEAFF. For the CDR3, the DNA is TGTGCCAGCAGTGAATGGGACAGGGAAACTGAAGCTTTCTTT.